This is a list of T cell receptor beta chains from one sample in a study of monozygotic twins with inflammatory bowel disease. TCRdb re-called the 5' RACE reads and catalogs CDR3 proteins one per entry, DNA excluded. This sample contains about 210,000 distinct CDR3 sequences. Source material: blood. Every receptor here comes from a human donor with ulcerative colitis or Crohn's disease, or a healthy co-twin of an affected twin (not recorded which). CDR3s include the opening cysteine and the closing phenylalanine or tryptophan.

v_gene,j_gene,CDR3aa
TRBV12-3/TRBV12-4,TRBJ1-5,CASSHDRGSQPQHF
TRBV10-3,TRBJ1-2,CAISEDRGYTF
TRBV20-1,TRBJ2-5,CSTTRGETQYF
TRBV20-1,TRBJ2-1,CSARGTNDRATYNEQFF
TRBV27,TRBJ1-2,CASSLTGGYYGYTF
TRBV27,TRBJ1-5,CASSLDRGPLMLQPQHF
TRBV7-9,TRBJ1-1,CASSFGPYTEAFF
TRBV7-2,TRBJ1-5,CASSSQGGNQPQHF
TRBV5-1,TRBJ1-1,CASSLGILSDTEAFF
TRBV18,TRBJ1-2,CASSQTENYGYTF
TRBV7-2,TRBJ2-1,CASSLEFARRRDGEQFF
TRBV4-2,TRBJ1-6,CASSQEGTGASPLHF
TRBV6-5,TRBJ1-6,CASSYSRDRGSPLHF
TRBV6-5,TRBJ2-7,CASSYGRGYEQYF
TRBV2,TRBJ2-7,CASREGLYEQYF
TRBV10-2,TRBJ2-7,CASSERDGARREYF
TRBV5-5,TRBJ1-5,CASSLAVDYQPQHF
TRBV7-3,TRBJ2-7,CASSLTVGSSYEQYF
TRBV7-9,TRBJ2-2,CASSSENTWIGTGELFF
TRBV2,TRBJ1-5,CASNGGGLSQPQHF
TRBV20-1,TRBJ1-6,CSARASAGSPLHF
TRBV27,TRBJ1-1,CASSRGQGLNTEAFF
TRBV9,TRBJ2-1,CASSYGDYRDYNEQFF
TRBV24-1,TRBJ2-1,CATSPGGTYNEQFF
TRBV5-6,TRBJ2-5,CASSLMGTSGVMYQETQYF
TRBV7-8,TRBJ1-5,CASSPRAGGNQPQHF
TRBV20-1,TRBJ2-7,CSARPPYEAGDEQYF
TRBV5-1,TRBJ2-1,CASSPGVNNEQFF
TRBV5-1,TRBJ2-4,CASSFEGGNMQYF
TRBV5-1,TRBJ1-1,CASSLEGTPGGTEAFF
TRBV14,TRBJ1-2,CASSQGRIYGYTF
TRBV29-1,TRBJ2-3,CSVGGVVLEKSSTDTQYF
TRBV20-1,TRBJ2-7,CSARNEGKEFLGSYEQYF